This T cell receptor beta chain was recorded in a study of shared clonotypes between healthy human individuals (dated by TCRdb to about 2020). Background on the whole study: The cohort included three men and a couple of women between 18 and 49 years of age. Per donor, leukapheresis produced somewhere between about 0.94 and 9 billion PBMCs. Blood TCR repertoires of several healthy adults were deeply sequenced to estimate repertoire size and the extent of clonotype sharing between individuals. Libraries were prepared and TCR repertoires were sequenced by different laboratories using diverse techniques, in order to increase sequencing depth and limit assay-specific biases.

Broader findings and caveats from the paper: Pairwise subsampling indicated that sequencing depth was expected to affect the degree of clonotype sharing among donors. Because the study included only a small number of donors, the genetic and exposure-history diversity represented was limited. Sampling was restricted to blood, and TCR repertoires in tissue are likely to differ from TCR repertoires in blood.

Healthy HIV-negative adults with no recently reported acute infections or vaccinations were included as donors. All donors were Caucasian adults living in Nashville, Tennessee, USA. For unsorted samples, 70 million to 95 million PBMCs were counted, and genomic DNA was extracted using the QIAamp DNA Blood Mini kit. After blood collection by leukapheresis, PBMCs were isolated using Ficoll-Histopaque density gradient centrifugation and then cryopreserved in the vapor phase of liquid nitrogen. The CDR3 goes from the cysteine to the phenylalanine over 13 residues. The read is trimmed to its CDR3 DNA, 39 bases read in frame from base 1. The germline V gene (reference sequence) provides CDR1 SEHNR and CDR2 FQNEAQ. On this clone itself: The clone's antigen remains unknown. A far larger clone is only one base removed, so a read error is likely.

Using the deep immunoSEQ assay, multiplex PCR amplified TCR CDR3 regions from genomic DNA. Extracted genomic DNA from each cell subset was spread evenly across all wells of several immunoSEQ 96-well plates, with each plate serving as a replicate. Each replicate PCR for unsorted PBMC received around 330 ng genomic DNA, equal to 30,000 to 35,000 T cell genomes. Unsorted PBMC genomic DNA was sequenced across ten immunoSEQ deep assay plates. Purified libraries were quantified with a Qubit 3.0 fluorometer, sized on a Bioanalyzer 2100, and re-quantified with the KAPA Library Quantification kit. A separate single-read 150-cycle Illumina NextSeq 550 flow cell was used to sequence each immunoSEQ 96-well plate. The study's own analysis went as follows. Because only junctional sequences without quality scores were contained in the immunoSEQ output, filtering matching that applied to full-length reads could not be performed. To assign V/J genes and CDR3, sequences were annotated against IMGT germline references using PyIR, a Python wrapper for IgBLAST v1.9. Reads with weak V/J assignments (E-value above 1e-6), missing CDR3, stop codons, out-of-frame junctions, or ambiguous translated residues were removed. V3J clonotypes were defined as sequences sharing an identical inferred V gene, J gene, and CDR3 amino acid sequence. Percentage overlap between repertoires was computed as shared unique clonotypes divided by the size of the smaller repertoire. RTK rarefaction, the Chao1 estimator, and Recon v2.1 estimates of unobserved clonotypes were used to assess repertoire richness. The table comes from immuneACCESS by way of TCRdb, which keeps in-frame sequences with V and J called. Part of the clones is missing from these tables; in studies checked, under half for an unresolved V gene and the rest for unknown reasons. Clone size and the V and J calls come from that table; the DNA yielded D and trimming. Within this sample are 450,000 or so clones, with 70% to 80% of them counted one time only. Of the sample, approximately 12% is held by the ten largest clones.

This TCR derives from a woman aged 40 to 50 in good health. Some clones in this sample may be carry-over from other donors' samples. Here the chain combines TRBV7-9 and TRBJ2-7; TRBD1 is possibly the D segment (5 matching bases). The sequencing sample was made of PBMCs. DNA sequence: TGTGCCGGCAGCTCCAGGACACCCTACGAGCAGTACTTC. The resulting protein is CAGSSRTPYEQYF.